The clone carrying this TCR beta chain was seen a handful of times. Antigen: not known. CDR3 length: 16 residues. V lost 0 bases to trimming and J lost 4 bases; unmatched junction nucleotides: 6. The germline CDR1 and CDR2 sequences are SGHRS and YFSETQ. TCRdb independently ran MiXCR on the 5' RACE reads; one entry per CDR3 protein. The repertoire has over 500,000 distinct CDR3 sequences, roughly 17% of them found once; the top ten carry about 7.5%. This entry is derived from a study of T-cell memory formation after mild COVID-19. The study's findings and limits: Clonal second-wave expansions that peaked on day 37 had unconfirmed SARS-CoV-2 specificity.

This chain uses TRBV5-1 with TRBJ2-3; 9 bases align to TRBD1. Input material: PBMCs or a T cell subset sorted from them (not recorded which). This receptor was identified in an adult woman who had mild COVID-19 (a few samples of this study predate the infection). Cell type and time point are not known. CDR3 DNA sequence: TGCGCCAGCAGCTTGGAAGCGACAGGGGGTTCAGATACGCAGTATTTT. Its protein is CASSLEATGGSDTQYF.